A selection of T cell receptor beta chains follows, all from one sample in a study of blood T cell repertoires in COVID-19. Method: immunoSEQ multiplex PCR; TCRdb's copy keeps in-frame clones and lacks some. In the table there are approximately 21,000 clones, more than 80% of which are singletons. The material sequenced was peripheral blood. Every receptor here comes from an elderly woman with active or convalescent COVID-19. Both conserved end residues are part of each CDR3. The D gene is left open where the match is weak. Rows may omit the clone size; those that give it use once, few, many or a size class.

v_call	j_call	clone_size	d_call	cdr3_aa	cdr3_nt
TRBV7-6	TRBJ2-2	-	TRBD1	CASSGPGQGASGELFF	TGTGCCAGCAGCGGACCGGGACAGGGGGCATCCGGGGAGCTGTTTTTT
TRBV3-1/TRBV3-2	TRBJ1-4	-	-	CASSRLNEKLFF	TGTGCCAGCAGCCGACTTAATGAAAAACTGTTTTTT
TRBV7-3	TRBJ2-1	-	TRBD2	CASSRLAGGYYNEQFF	TGTGCCAGCAGTCGGTTAGCGGGAGGGTACTACAATGAGCAGTTCTTC
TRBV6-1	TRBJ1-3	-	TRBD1	CASSEPLTGVTGNTIYF	TGTGCCAGCAGTGAACCTCTCACAGGGGTGACCGGAAACACCATATATTTT
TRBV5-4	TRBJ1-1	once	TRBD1	CARGTGGAVNTEAFF	TGTGCCAGGGGGACAGGGGGCGCGGTGAACACTGAAGCTTTCTTT
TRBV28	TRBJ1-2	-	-	CASTTSGTGYGYTF	TGTGCCAGCACCACCTCCGGGACTGGCTATGGCTACACCTTC
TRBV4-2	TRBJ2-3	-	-	CASSQDPGGHTDTQYF	TGTGCCAGCAGCCAAGATCCGGGGGGCCACACAGATACGCAGTATTTT
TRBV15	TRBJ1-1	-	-	CATSRGHTNTEAFF	TGTGCCACCAGCAGGGGACACACGAACACTGAAGCTTTCTTT
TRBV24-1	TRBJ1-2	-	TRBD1	CATSAGATTGIYGYTF	TGTGCCACCAGTGCCGGGGCGACGACAGGGATCTATGGCTACACCTTC
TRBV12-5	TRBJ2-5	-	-	CASGDHAGGPETQYF	TGTGCTAGTGGTGACCATGCGGGCGGACCCGAGACCCAGTACTTC
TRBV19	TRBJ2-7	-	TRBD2	CASSRLAGPYEQYF	TGTGCCAGTAGTCGACTAGCGGGCCCCTACGAGCAGTACTTC
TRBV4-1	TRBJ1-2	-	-	CASSQPTAGYYGYTF	TGCGCCAGCAGCCAACCAACTGCGGGGTACTATGGCTACACCTTC
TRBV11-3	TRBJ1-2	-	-	CASSLDRGNYGYTF	TGTGCCAGCAGCTTAGACAGGGGAAACTATGGCTACACCTTC
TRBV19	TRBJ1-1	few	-	CASSITYQAFF	TGTGCCAGTAGTATAACATACCAAGCTTTCTTT